The rows below give T cell receptor beta chains drawn from one sample of a study of T-cell reconstitution after alpha-beta-depleted transplantation in children. TCRdb re-analysed the PCR reads in MiXCR, keeping a single row per CDR3 protein. The sample shows about 460,000 distinct CDR3 sequences, approximately 12% of them seen only once. Sequenced here: PBMCs from the stem cell graft donor, sampled from the stem cell graft. The source of these receptors is a human donor who donated a stem cell graft to a child with combined immunodeficiency. Both conserved end residues are part of each CDR3. The D gene is left open where the match is weak. Clone size is stated in some rows and not others, as once, few, many or a class when expanded.

CDR3nt	CDR3aa	abundance	d_gene	j_gene	v_gene
TGTGCCAGCACCCTTTTGGGGCGGGAGACTCCCTACGAGCAGTACTTC	CASTLLGRETPYEQYF	.	TRBD2	TRBJ2-7	TRBV7-9
TGTGCCAGCAGCGCCGGGGACTGGGGCGCGTCAGATACGCAGTATTTT	CASSAGDWGASDTQYF	few	.	TRBJ2-3	TRBV9
TGTGCCAGCAGTCCCGACAGGGTCGGGGAGCTGTTTTTT	CASSPDRVGELFF	few	TRBD1	TRBJ2-2	TRBV11-3
TGTGCCTGGAGTCGGGGACAGGAGGACACCGGGGAGCTGTTTTTT	CAWSRGQEDTGELFF	few	TRBD1	TRBJ2-2	TRBV30
TGTGCCAGCAGTGACGCCTACCGGGACTGGTACCAAGAGACCCAGTACTTC	CASSDAYRDWYQETQYF	.	.	TRBJ2-5	TRBV6-4
TGTGCCAGCAGTTACCGGGACATTGGGACTGAAGCTTTCTTT	CASSYRDIGTEAFF	.	.	TRBJ1-1	TRBV6-5
TGTGCCAGCAGCTCCTCGAGGACTAGCGGGATGGGGACCCAGTACTTC	CASSSSRTSGMGTQYF	.	TRBD2	TRBJ2-5	TRBV7-6
TGCGCCAGCAGCTCACTAGCGGGAGTGGTAGATACGCAGTATTTT	CASSSLAGVVDTQYF	many	TRBD2	TRBJ2-3	TRBV5-1
TGTGCCAGCAGCCGAAGACTAGAAAGGGGACAACAGGAGCAGTACTTC	CASSRRLERGQQEQYF	.	.	TRBJ2-7	TRBV12-3/TRBV12-4
TGTGCCAGCAGTGAATGGGAGGCGGGGGCTCAAACAGATACGCAGTATTTT	CASSEWEAGAQTDTQYF	.	.	TRBJ2-3	TRBV25-1
TGTGCCAGCAGCTTACTCCCCCTCACAGGTCACGAGCAGTACTTC	CASSLLPLTGHEQYF	few	.	TRBJ2-7	TRBV7-2
TGTGCCATCAGTGAATGGGGGCTGGACAATGAGCAGTTCTTC	CAISEWGLDNEQFF	many	.	TRBJ2-1	TRBV10-3
TGTGCCAGCAGCGCCCGACTAGCGGGAGATCTTAGATTGGGGACCCAGTACTTC	CASSARLAGDLRLGTQYF	few	TRBD2	TRBJ2-5	TRBV7-8
TGCGGACTAGCCACTTGGTCCTACGAGCAGTACTTC	CGLATWSYEQYF	few	TRBD2	TRBJ2-7	TRBV20-1
TGCAGCGTTCAAGCGACAGGGGGCTTCGTTGATGAGCAGTTCTTC	CSVQATGGFVDEQFF	many	TRBD1	TRBJ2-1	TRBV29-1
TGTGCTAGCAGCTTAGAGTGGGGGCCTGGGACCGGGGAGCTGTTTTTT	CASSLEWGPGTGELFF	few	.	TRBJ2-2	TRBV7-7
TGCAGCGGGGGACTCATTGGGAACACCGGGGAGCTGTTTTTT	CSGGLIGNTGELFF	.	.	TRBJ2-2	TRBV29-1
TGTGCCAGCAGCTTGGCCGGGACAGGGGGCGAACGTTATATCACCGGGGAGCTGTTTTTT	CASSLAGTGGERYITGELFF	many	TRBD1	TRBJ2-2	TRBV11-1
TGTGCCAGCAGCGTAGAGGGGATCACCTCCTACGAGCAGTACTTC	CASSVEGITSYEQYF	many	.	TRBJ2-7	TRBV9
TGTGCCAGCAACCCCTCCGGGGCGAACACCGGGGAGCTGTTTTTT	CASNPSGANTGELFF	.	.	TRBJ2-2	TRBV9
TGTGCCAGCAGCGTAGGCCCGTCAGGGCTCACAGATACGCAGTATTTT	CASSVGPSGLTDTQYF	few	.	TRBJ2-3	TRBV9
TGTGCCATCACAGGGGTTGGGGGCACAGATACGCAGTATTTT	CAITGVGGTDTQYF	many	TRBD1	TRBJ2-3	TRBV7-9
TGTGCCAGCAGCTTGTTTCTCGTGAGGGGGGACACAGATACGCAGTATTTT	CASSLFLVRGDTDTQYF	.	.	TRBJ2-3	TRBV13
TGCGCCAGCAGCCAACACCGGAATAGCGGGAGGGGGAGCAATGAGCAGTTCTTC	CASSQHRNSGRGSNEQFF	few	TRBD2	TRBJ2-1	TRBV4-3
TGCGCCAGCAGCCAAGATCCCGGGAGGTGGAATGAGCAGTTCTTC	CASSQDPGRWNEQFF	many	TRBD2	TRBJ2-1	TRBV4-3
TGTGCCAGCAGTGAACCCCCAGCAGATACGCAGTATTTT	CASSEPPADTQYF	.	.	TRBJ2-3	TRBV2
TGTGCCAGCAGCAAACGTATCGCTGGAGGACAGGCCTTCTACGAGCAGTACTTC	CASSKRIAGGQAFYEQYF	.	.	TRBJ2-7	TRBV21-1
TGCGCCAGCAGCCAGGGAACCGGGACTGGTACCTACGAGCAGTACTTC	CASSQGTGTGTYEQYF	few	.	TRBJ2-7	TRBV4-3
TGTGCCAGCAGTTTCAGGCAGAACAATGAGCAGTTCTTC	CASSFRQNNEQFF	few	.	TRBJ2-1	TRBV12-3/TRBV12-4
TGCAGCGTCGCCGCCGGGAGCACTGAAGCTTTCTTT	CSVAAGSTEAFF	few	.	TRBJ1-1	TRBV29-1
TGCGCCAGCAGCCAAAGATGGGACCCATCAACCGGGGAGCTGTTTTTT	CASSQRWDPSTGELFF	few	.	TRBJ2-2	TRBV4-3
TGTGCCAGCAGTTACTCTCGGGGCAATGAGCAGTTCTTC	CASSYSRGNEQFF	many	.	TRBJ2-1	TRBV6-5
TGCAGCGTTGTGGACAGGAGAGTTAGCACAGATACGCAGTATTTT	CSVVDRRVSTDTQYF	few	TRBD1	TRBJ2-3	TRBV29-1
TGTGCCAGCCTCGGAACTAGCACAGATACGCAGTATTTT	CASLGTSTDTQYF	.	.	TRBJ2-3	TRBV12-3/TRBV12-4
TGTGCCAGCAGTGGAGCGACAGGGAAGGGCTATGGCTACACCTTC	CASSGATGKGYGYTF	.	TRBD1	TRBJ1-2	TRBV6-1
TGCAGTGCTGTATCCGGGACACCAAATCAGCCCCAGCATTTT	CSAVSGTPNQPQHF	many	.	TRBJ1-5	TRBV20-1